Listed here is a single T cell receptor (beta chain). Sequenced by immunoSEQ multiplex PCR; TCRdb stores in-frame clones only, minus some. The sample lists more than 85,000 clones, about 85% occurring once. This entry comes from a study of blood T cell repertoires in COVID-19. In the study overall: Samples representing acute and convalescent COVID-19 were sourced from the United States, Italy and Spain.

Input material: peripheral blood. The sequence was obtained from a man between 50 and 59 years old with acute or convalescent COVID-19.

CDR3: CASRGQGPYGYTF. The CDR3 nucleotides read TGTGCCAGCAGAGGACAGGGGCCCTATGGCTACACCTTC. V usage is TRBV28 and J usage is TRBJ1-2; 9 nucleotides align to TRBD1. V shed 6 bases, J shed 4 bases, and the junction held 3 bases outside the gene matches. Germline V gene lookup returns CDR1 MDHEN and CDR2 SYDVKM. The CDR3 runs to 13 residues.